Shown below are 26 T cell receptor beta chains from a single sample sequenced in a study of vaccination and CD4 T cells after COVID-19 (dated by TCRdb to between 2022 and 2023). The treatment or condition label for this specimen denotes: roughly 10-day PBMC culture with coronavirus spike peptide pools or control peptides (ViraFEST assay). Library prep was done by PCR. TCRdb records Illumina iSeq 100 as the sequencer. DNA from cultured CD4+ T cells underwent TCR sequencing with the Oncomine TCR Beta short-read assay at the Johns Hopkins FTIC core. TCRdb applied fastp at Q25 and MiXCR to the public reads, then kept only in-frame beta chains. Rows with a matching CDR3 protein are joined into one entry that keeps the most common DNA and genes. The sample table lists some 16,000 distinct CDR3 sequences, 44% of them with a count of one. The top ten clones comprise around 7.5% of the sample. No cognate antigen is known for these TCRs.

The source was CD4+ T cells from blood, cultured in vitro, collected after SARS-CoV-2 vaccination. The receptors were gathered from a human donor who had recovered from COVID-19.

The chain combines TRBV7-3 with TRBJ2-1, with TRBD1 as a possible D gene (6 bases). V was trimmed by 3 bases and J by 4 bases, leaving 10 bases between them. The CDR3 extends over 14 amino acids. The germline V gene has CDR1 SGHTA and CDR2 FQGTGA. The CDR3 loop reads CASSFQGRYNEQFF. The CDR3 DNA sequence: TGTGCCAGCAGCTTTCAGGGGCGATACAATGAGCAGTTCTTC.

This clonotype was seen only once. V usage is TRBV6-2 or TRBV6-3 and J usage is TRBJ2-2; 10 nucleotides align to TRBD2. There are 16 residues in the CDR3. V was clipped by 6 bases and J by 7 bases; unmatched bases: 11. Germline V CDR1 and CDR2: MNHEY, SVGEGT. The CDR3 loop is CASRVSGRLVRGELFF. The DNA for the CDR3 is TGTGCCAGCAGAGTTAGCGGGAGGTTGGTCCGCGGGGAGCTGTTTTTT.

The chain has TRBV7-3 and TRBJ2-3, with 8 bases that match TRBD2. The germline CDR1 and CDR2 sequences are SGHTA and FQGTGA. The CDR3 is 14 amino acids. V shed 5 bases and J 6 bases; nucleotides not matched to a gene: 7. The CDR3 DNA follows: TGTGCCAGCAGCCCAAGCGGGAGAGGGGATACGCAGTATTTT. This codes for CASSPSGRGDTQYF.

The chain uses TRBV15 and TRBJ2-3; 14 nucleotides line up with TRBD2. V shed 7 bases and J 3 bases; nucleotides not matched to a gene: 6. The CDR3 is made up of 16 amino acids. Germline assignment: CDR1 LNHNV and CDR2 YYDKDF (reference sequence). The CDR3 reads CATTTGLAGATDTQYF. In nucleotides, the CDR3 is TGTGCCACCACAACGGGACTAGCGGGAGCTACAGATACGCAGTATTTT.

This chain's CDR3 is CASSPNNRAYEQYF. CDR3 sequence (DNA): TGCGCCAGCAGCCCAAACAACAGGGCCTACGAGCAGTACTTC. The chain employs TRBV5-1 and TRBJ2-7; tentative D call: TRBD1 (6 bases). With 4 bases removed from V and 2 bases from J, the gap between germline ends came to 13 bases. This CDR3 has 14 residues. Germline CDR1 SGHRS, CDR2 YFSETQ. Supplemented by reference TRBV5-1 and TRBJ2-7, the full variable domain reads KAGVTQTPRYLIKTRGQQVTLSCSPISGHRSVSWYQQTPGQGLQFLFEYFSETQRNKGNFPGRFSGRQFSNSRSEMNVSTLELGDSALYLCASSPNNRAYEQYFGPGTRLTVT.

V gene TRBV7-9 combines with J gene TRBJ1-1; possibly TRBD1 for D (6 bases). The germline CDR1 and CDR2 sequences are SEHNR and FQNEAQ (reference sequence). With 6 bases removed from V and 3 bases from J, the gap between germline ends came to 23 bases. The CDR3 length is 17 residues. The CDR3 loop is CASRPPGQRWGYTEAFF. The CDR3 nucleotides read TGTGCCAGCAGGCCTCCGGGACAACGGTGGGGGTACACTGAAGCTTTCTTT. The full variable domain, in which reference TRBV7-9 and TRBJ1-1 provide the parts outside the CDR3, is DTGVSQNPRHKITKRGQNVTFRCDPISEHNRLYWYRQTLGQGPEFLTYFQNEAQLEKSRLLSDRFSAERPKGSFSTLEIQRTEQGDSAMYLCASRPPGQRWGYTEAFFGQGTRLTVV.

This rearrangement joins TRBV20-1 to TRBJ2-1; a weak D match, TRBD2 (6 bases). The CDR3 is made up of 13 amino acids. The germline V gene has CDR1 DFQATT and CDR2 SNEGSKA (reference sequence). Trimming pared 1 base from V and 10 bases from J, leaving 14 bases between. The CDR3 bases are TGCAGTGCTAGAGCGGGAGTGATTGAGGAGCAGTTCTTC. It yields the protein CSARAGVIEEQFF.

The V call is TRBV2, the J call TRBJ1-2, with a weak D call TRBD1 (5 bases). The CDR3 runs to 12 residues. From germline, CDR1 is SNHLY and CDR2 FYNNEI. The V and J ends lost 8 bases and 8 bases respectively, with 15 bases between them. The CDR3 bases are TGTGCCAGCCGCGCCGTAGGGGCCGGCTACACCTTC. It translates to CASRAVGAGYTF.

The gene calls are TRBV20-1 and TRBJ1-3; no firm D call. The CDR3 is 13 amino acids. Germline values: CDR1 DFQATT, CDR2 SNEGSKA (reference sequence). Trimming pared 7 bases from V and 0 bases from J, leaving 10 bases between. The CDR3 coding sequence is TGCAGTGGCCGTTCGAACTCTGGAAACACCATATATTTT. Amino acid sequence: CSGRSNSGNTIYF.

The V and J genes are TRBV7-6 and TRBJ2-1, with a weak D call TRBD1 (5 bases). The V end lost 0 bases, the J end lost 9 bases, and 9 bases lay between the germline ends. The CDR3 is made up of 13 amino acids. Germline CDR1 reads SGHVS; CDR2 reads FNYEAQ. The CDR3 sequence: CASSLAVRAEQFF. CDR3 bases: TGTGCCAGCAGCTTAGCGGTCAGGGCTGAGCAGTTCTTC.

This clonotype turned up a few times. The chain couples TRBV4-2 to TRBJ2-5, with TRBD2 matching over 8 bases. Germline values: CDR1 LGHNA, CDR2 YNFKEQ. The CDR3 length is 17 residues. Trimming cost V 1 base and J 5 bases; bases outside gene matches: 12. The CDR3 nucleotides are TGTGCCAGCAGCCAAGTGCTTGGACTAGCTTGGGGGGAGACCCAGTACTTC. Translated, it gives CASSQVLGLAWGETQYF.

The chain combines TRBV7-9 with TRBJ2-3, with 8 bases lining up with TRBD2. The CDR3 contains 13 residues. Germline V gene sequence: CDR1 SEHNR, CDR2 FQNEAQ (reference sequence). The J segment lost 4 bases and the V segment lost 7 bases, leaving 4 bases of the junction unmatched. As DNA, the CDR3 is TGTGCCAGCACCTCTAGCGGGTCAGATACGCAGTATTTT. This encodes CASTSSGSDTQYF.

This clonotype was counted a few times. DNA of the CDR3: TGTGCCTGGAGTGGGACAGGGATTAGCTCTGGGGCCAACGTCCTGACTTTC. As protein: CAWSGTGISSGANVLTF. The chain has TRBV30 and TRBJ2-6; 8 nucleotides align to TRBD1. The trim removed 1 base at V and 0 bases at J, leaving 5 bases unmatched. The CDR3 is 17 amino acids. Germline CDR1 reads GTSNPN; CDR2 reads SVGIG (reference sequence).

This clonotype was found a few times. The rearrangement joins TRBV10-3 to TRBJ1-1; TRBD1 agrees at 9 bases. The CDR3 runs 17 residues. Germline values: CDR1 ENHRY, CDR2 SYGVKD. Germline trimming cut 0 bases from V and 5 bases from J; bases unmatched to any gene: 10. The CDR3 here is CAISESRTGTGRTEAFF. The CDR3 bases are TGTGCCATCAGTGAGTCAAGAACCGGGACAGGGAGAACTGAAGCTTTCTTT.

The chain carries TRBV12-3 or TRBV12-4 and TRBJ2-3; TRBD1 might be the D (5 bases). The CDR3 is 16 amino acids. The V end lost 0 bases, the J end lost 0 bases, and 10 bases lay between the germline ends. The CDR3 bases are TGTGCCAGCAGTTTAGCGGGGAAGGGGAGCACAGATACGCAGTATTTT. The encoded protein is CASSLAGKGSTDTQYF.

The CDR3 nucleotides read TGTGCCAGCAGCTTGATTTCGGGGCGCGAGCAGTACTTC. Its translation is CASSLISGREQYF. This rearrangement joins TRBV7-6 to TRBJ2-1, with D perhaps TRBD1 or TRBD2 (5 bases each). The assigned J gene may be wrong: the sequence end matches TRBJ2-7 better. In germline, CDR1 is SGHVS, CDR2 FNYEAQ. This CDR3 is 13 amino acids long.

The CDR3 nucleotides are TGCAGTGCTAGTCCTACATCCCAAGAGACCCAGTACTTC. It yields the protein CSASPTSQETQYF. The genes are TRBV20-1 and TRBJ2-5, with D unclear. Germline V gene lookup returns CDR1 DFQATT and CDR2 SNEGSKA (reference sequence). The V gene lost 3 bases and the J gene lost 1 base, with 9 bases spanning the gap. The CDR3 consists of 13 residues.

The chain couples TRBV6-1 to TRBJ1-5; tentative D call: TRBD1 (5 bases). The CDR3 has 15 residues. Trimming took off 6 bases at V and 4 bases at J, with 16 bases between the two ends. Germline V gene data show CDR1 as MNHNS and CDR2 as SASEGT. The CDR3 loop is CASSSGTASNQPQHF. CDR3 DNA sequence: TGTGCCAGCAGCTCCGGGACTGCCTCTAATCAGCCCCAGCATTTT.

The J gene is TRBJ2-1, the V gene TRBV6-1; D assignment may be TRBD1 or TRBD2 (5 bases each). The germline gives CDR1 MNHNS, CDR2 SASEGT. Between the trimmed V and J ends, which lost 8 bases and 4 bases, there was a span of 12 bases. This CDR3 is 13 amino acids long. The CDR3: CASLPGPYNEQFF. Written as DNA, the CDR3 is TGTGCCAGCTTGCCGGGACCATACAATGAGCAGTTCTTC.

This chain links TRBV19 with TRBJ1-1; D is unclear. The CDR3 consists of 13 residues. V lost 5 bases to trimming and J lost 0 bases, with 7 bases between them. The germline V gene has CDR1 LNHDA and CDR2 SQIVND (reference sequence). The CDR3: CASSWIMNTEAFF. CDR3 sequence (DNA): TGTGCCAGTAGTTGGATCATGAACACTGAAGCTTTCTTT.

This clonotype was counted between two and nine times. V usage is TRBV7-2 and J usage is TRBJ2-1, with 7 nucleotides matching TRBD2. The V gene end was trimmed by 4 bases and the J gene end by 0 bases; junction bases not matched to a gene: 3. Germline V gene lookup returns CDR1 SGHTA and CDR2 FQGNSA. CDR3 length: 15 amino acids. The CDR3 spells CASSSGGYSYNEQFF. CDR3 in DNA: TGTGCCAGCAGCTCCGGGGGGTACTCCTACAATGAGCAGTTCTTC.

This chain uses TRBV20-1 with TRBJ2-7, with TRBD2 matching 9 bases. V lost 7 bases to trimming and J lost 3 bases; unmatched junction nucleotides: 10. The CDR3 is 14 residues long. Germline assignment: CDR1 DFQATT and CDR2 SNEGSKA (reference sequence). CDR3 DNA: TGCAGTGTTCAAGCGGGAGGAGTTGACTACGAGCAGTACTTC. This sequence encodes CSVQAGGVDYEQYF.

The V gene is TRBV7-9, the J gene TRBJ1-4; unclear D gene. The V and J ends lost 1 base and 8 bases respectively, with 8 bases between them. Per the germline V gene, CDR1 is SEHNR and CDR2 is FQNEAQ (reference sequence). This CDR3 comprises 13 residues. The chain's CDR3 is CASSLGLGEKLFF. The CDR3 region has the DNA TGTGCCAGCAGCTTAGGGTTGGGGGAAAAACTGTTTTTT.

This clonotype was counted only a few times. This sequence joins TRBV7-9 and TRBJ1-2; D is perhaps TRBD1 (5 bases). Germline V gene lookup returns CDR1 SEHNR and CDR2 FQNEAQ (reference sequence). CDR3 length: 15 residues. Deletions cut 0 bases from V and 7 bases from J, with 15 bases between. CDR3 in DNA: TGTGCCAGCAGCTTAGCTCTAGGACAACCTTCTGGCTACACCTTC. It is translated as CASSLALGQPSGYTF.

The chain couples TRBV6-1 to TRBJ1-1; the D gene is possibly TRBD1 (6 bases). Germline loops: CDR1 MNHNS, CDR2 SASEGT. CDR3 length equals 13 residues. Trimming took 4 bases from V and 3 from J, leaving 9 bases between them. DNA for the CDR3: TGTGCCAGCAGTGTGGGGGCACACACTGAAGCTTTCTTT. The encoded protein is CASSVGAHTEAFF.

The V gene is TRBV30, the J gene TRBJ2-3; 12 bases map to TRBD2. V was pared by 2 bases and J by 4 bases, with 1 base of the junction left unmatched. The germline gives CDR1 GTSNPN, CDR2 SVGIG (reference sequence). CDR3 length: 14 residues. In DNA, the CDR3 is TGTGCCTGGAGTCTAGCGGGAGGGGCAGATACGCAGTATTTT. It codes for CAWSLAGGADTQYF.